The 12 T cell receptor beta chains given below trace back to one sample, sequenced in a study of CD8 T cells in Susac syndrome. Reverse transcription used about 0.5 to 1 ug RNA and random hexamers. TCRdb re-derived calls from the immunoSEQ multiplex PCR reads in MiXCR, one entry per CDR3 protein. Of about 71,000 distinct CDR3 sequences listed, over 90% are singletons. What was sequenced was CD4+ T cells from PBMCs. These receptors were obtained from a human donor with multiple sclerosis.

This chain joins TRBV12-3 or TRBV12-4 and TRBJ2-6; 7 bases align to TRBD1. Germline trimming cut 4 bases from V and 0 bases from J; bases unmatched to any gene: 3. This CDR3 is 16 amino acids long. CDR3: CASSSTGDSGANVLTF. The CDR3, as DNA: TGTGCCAGCAGTTCCACAGGGGACTCTGGGGCCAACGTCCTGACTTTC.

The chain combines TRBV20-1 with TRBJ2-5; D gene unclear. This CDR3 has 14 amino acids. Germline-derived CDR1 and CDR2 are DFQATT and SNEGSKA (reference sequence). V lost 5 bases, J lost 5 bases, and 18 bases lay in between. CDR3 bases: TGCAGTGCTCCACAGACACCCCTCGGGGAGACCCAGTACTTC. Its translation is CSAPQTPLGETQYF.

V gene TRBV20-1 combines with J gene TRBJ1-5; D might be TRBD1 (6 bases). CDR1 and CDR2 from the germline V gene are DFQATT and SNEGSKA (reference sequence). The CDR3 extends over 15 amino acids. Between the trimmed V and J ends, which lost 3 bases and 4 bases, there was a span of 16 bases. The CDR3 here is CSASDPRGGNQPQHF. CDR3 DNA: TGCAGTGCTAGCGACCCCAGGGGTGGTAATCAGCCCCAGCATTTT.

This CDR3 is CASSPGQGTYEQYF. CDR3 coding DNA: TGTGCCAGCAGTCCGGGACAGGGGACCTACGAGCAGTACTTC. The chain carries TRBV2 and TRBJ2-7, with 10 bases aligning to TRBD1. This CDR3 is built from 14 residues. Trimming at V came to 5 bases and at J to 2 bases, leaving 3 bases not matched to a gene. Germline V gene sequence: CDR1 SNHLY, CDR2 FYNNEI.

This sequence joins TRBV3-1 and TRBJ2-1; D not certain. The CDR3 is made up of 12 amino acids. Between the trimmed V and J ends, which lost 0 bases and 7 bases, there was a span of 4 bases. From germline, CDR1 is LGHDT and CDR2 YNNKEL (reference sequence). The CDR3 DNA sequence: TGTGCCAGCAGCCAAGATGCGAATGAGCAGTTCTTC. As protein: CASSQDANEQFF.

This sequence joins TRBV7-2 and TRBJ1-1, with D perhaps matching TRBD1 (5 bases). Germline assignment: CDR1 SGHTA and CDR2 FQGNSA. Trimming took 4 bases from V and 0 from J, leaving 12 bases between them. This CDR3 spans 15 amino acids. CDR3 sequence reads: CASSSPWTMNTEAFF. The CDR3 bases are TGTGCCAGCAGCTCACCCTGGACAATGAACACTGAAGCTTTCTTT.

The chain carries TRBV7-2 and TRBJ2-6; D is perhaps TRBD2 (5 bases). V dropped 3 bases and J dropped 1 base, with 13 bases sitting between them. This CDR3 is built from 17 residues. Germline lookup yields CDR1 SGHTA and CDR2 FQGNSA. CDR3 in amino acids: CASSFESSGSGANVLTF. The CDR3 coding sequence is TGTGCCAGCAGCTTCGAATCATCGGGGTCTGGGGCCAACGTCCTGACTTTC.

CDR3 coding DNA: TGTGCCAGCAGCTTATCAGGGGGCCCTCGAGAGACCCAGTACTTC. It encodes CASSLSGGPRETQYF. The chain employs TRBV7-6 and TRBJ2-5; 8 bases fit TRBD1. CDR3 length: 15 residues. The V gene end was trimmed by 2 bases and the J gene end by 4 bases; junction bases not matched to a gene: 6. Germline CDR1 reads SGHVS; CDR2 reads FNYEAQ.

DNA of the CDR3: TGCGCCAGCAGCCCACACAGGGATGTTGAGCAGTTCTTC. It translates to CASSPHRDVEQFF. The chain uses TRBV10-1 and TRBJ2-1, with a weak D call TRBD1 (6 bases). The germline gives CDR1 WNHNN, CDR2 SYGVQD (reference sequence). Trimming took 6 bases from V and 9 from J, leaving 15 bases between them. The CDR3 runs to 13 residues.

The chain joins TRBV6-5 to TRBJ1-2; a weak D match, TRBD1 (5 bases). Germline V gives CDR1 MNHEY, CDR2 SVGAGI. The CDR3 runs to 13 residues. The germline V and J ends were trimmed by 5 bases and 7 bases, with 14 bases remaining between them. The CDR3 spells CASSGTESGGYTF. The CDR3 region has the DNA TGTGCCAGCAGTGGGACGGAGAGCGGTGGCTACACCTTC.

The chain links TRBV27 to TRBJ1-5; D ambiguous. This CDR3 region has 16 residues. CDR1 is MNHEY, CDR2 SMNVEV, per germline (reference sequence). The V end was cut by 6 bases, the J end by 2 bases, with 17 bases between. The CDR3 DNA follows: TGTGCCAGCAGCCGTGCAGGATGGGGTGGCAATCAGCCCCAGCATTTT. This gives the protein CASSRAGWGGNQPQHF.

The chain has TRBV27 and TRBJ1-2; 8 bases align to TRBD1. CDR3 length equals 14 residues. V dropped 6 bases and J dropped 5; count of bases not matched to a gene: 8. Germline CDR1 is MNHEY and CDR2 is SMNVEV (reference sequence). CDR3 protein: CASSSGTGSYGYTF. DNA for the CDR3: TGTGCCAGCAGCAGCGGGACAGGATCTTATGGCTACACCTTC.